Reported below is one T cell receptor beta chain. No antigen is known for it. V was pared by 6 bases and J by 3 bases, with 1 base of the junction left unmatched. Per the germline V gene, CDR1 is MNHNS and CDR2 is SASEGT. The CDR3 totals 13 residues. This sample is drawn from a study of beta chain features in type 1 diabetes. Study-wide results and limits: Patients with type 1 diabetes showed fewer VDJ junction insertions and more deletions. In all four CD4+ subsets, TCRB CDR3 length was significantly, moderately reduced in type 1 diabetes. Cells with high TCR expression could be over-represented when cDNA is sequenced.

Sequenced material consisted of expressed TCRB transcripts (all of the isolated RNA was reverse transcribed). Clones were sequenced by immunoSEQ multiplex PCR, and TCRdb holds only the in-frame ones, with some missing. The table records around 310,000 clones, roughly 13% of them present only once. Sequenced sample: naive CD4+ T cells from blood. The chain has TRBV6-1 and TRBJ2-7; 11 bases are shared with TRBD2. The source is a woman aged 18-35 years with type 1 diabetes. CDR3 DNA: TGTGCCAGCAGACTAGCGGGAGTCTACGAGCAGTACTTC. This gives the protein CASRLAGVYEQYF.